The 5 T cell receptor beta chains in this list originate from one sample, sequenced in a study of T cell changes during pregnancy in multiple sclerosis. Using immunoSEQ multiplex PCR, the repertoire was profiled, and TCRdb retains in-frame clones only, with some absent. The table includes around 99,000 clones, 92% detected once. Sequenced material: peripheral blood, taken in the third trimester of pregnancy. These receptors were taken from a female donor in good health, enrolled as a control in a pregnancy study.

V and J are TRBV7-9 and TRBJ1-2; D unresolved. Trimming left V 5 bases short and J 4 bases short, with 8 bases between. The CDR3 has 12 amino acids. Looked up from germline, CDR1 is SEHNR and CDR2 is FQNEAQ (reference sequence). The CDR3 loop reads CASSADIYGYTF. CDR3 DNA: TGTGCCAGCAGCGCCGACATCTATGGCTACACCTTC.

This clone was detected only once. The V gene is TRBV11-3, the J gene TRBJ1-2; D gene ambiguous. Germline V lookup: CDR1 SGHNT, CDR2 YENEEA. CDR3 length equals 13 residues. The V end lost 2 bases, the J end lost 6 bases, and 10 bases lay between the germline ends. The CDR3 region has the DNA TGTGCCAGCAGCTTATTTGGGCAGAATGGCTACACCTTC. Residues: CASSLFGQNGYTF.

The chain joins TRBV5-8 to TRBJ1-5, with D possibly being TRBD1 (5 bases). V was trimmed by 8 bases and J by 5 bases, leaving 14 bases between them. The V gene's germline CDR1 is SGHTS and CDR2 YDEGEE. The length of the CDR3 is 13 residues. The CDR3 reads CASAGRGDQPQHF. CDR3 DNA: TGTGCCAGTGCCGGGAGGGGTGATCAGCCCCAGCATTTT.

This clone came up a few times. The rearrangement uses TRBV7-2 and TRBJ1-2, with a possible D match to TRBD1 (6 bases). CDR3 length: 14 residues. Germline V gene data show CDR1 as SGHTA and CDR2 as FQGNSA. The V and J ends lost 5 bases and 8 bases respectively, with 18 bases between them. The CDR3 region has the DNA TGTGCCAGCAGCAAGGAAGCACAGGGAGTGGGCTACACCTTC. Translating gives CASSKEAQGVGYTF. Full variable domain (remainder filled in from reference TRBV7-2 and TRBJ1-2): GAGVSQSPSNKVTEKGKDVELRCDPISGHTALYWYRQSLGQGLEFLIYFQGNSAPDKSGLPSDRFSAERTGGSVSTLTIQRTQQEDSAVYLCASSKEAQGVGYTFGSGTRLTVV.

J is TRBJ1-4 and V is TRBV19; 7 positions match TRBD1. The germline CDR1 and CDR2 sequences are LNHDA and SQIVND (reference sequence). Losses at the gene ends were 5 bases for V and 3 bases for J; bases not matched to a gene: 3. The CDR3 loop spans 14 amino acids. CDR3 coding DNA: TGTGCCAGTAGTTACAGGGGCGCTAATGAAAAACTGTTTTTT. Residues: CASSYRGANEKLFF.